The sequence of this T cell receptor beta chain was determined in a study of PD-1 blockade in classical Hodgkin lymphoma. Brentuximab vedotin exposure varied, and every patient relapsed after autologous stem cell transplantation. Only a few counts were recorded for this clone. Its antigen remains unidentified. Study results and caveats: Repertoire differences have undefined causes, possibly disease activity or prior therapy. Patients who responded completely had about the same baseline diversity as newly diagnosed patients.

Clones were read by immunoSEQ multiplex PCR, and TCRdb kept only the in-frame ones, dropping some. The sample shows under 70,000 clones, about two thirds of them seen only once. CDR1 and CDR2 from the germline V gene are LNHDA and SQIVND (reference sequence). V lost 5 bases to trimming and J lost 6 bases, with 16 bases between them. There are 14 residues in the CDR3. The input for sequencing was peripheral blood mononuclear cells (PBMCs), taken before the second cycle of nivolumab. The sequence derives from a human donor with classical Hodgkin lymphoma. The V call is TRBV19, the J call TRBJ1-2, with D unclear. This CDR3 is CASSLYGSLDGYTF. CDR3 sequence (DNA): TGTGCCAGTAGTCTTTACGGCAGTCTTGATGGCTACACCTTC.